These 17 T cell receptor beta chains were sequenced from one sample in a study of memory CD4+ T cells and cytomegalovirus serostatus. The sort gate was single viable CD3+CD4+CD8-CD45RO+ cells for memory CD4+ T cells. TCRdb's table, derived via immunoSEQ multiplex PCR, lists solely in-frame clones and lacks some. This sample has around 50,000 clones, with 81% found just once. The sample comprised memory CD4+ T cells from blood. The receptors were gathered from an adult in good health and CMV-seronegative.

V is TRBV5-1 and J is TRBJ2-2, with a tentative D call TRBD2 (6 bases). CDR3 length: 12 amino acids. Germline lookup yields CDR1 SGHRS and CDR2 YFSETQ. V was cut by 3 bases and J by 6 bases, with 6 bases left in between. This chain's CDR3 is CASSSGAGELFF. CDR3 DNA: TGCGCCAGCAGCTCGGGGGCCGGGGAGCTGTTTTTT. The entire variable domain, with the rest obtained from reference TRBV5-1 and TRBJ2-2, is as follows: KAGVTQTPRYLIKTRGQQVTLSCSPISGHRSVSWYQQTPGQGLQFLFEYFSETQRNKGNFPGRFSGRQFSNSRSEMNVSTLELGDSALYLCASSSGAGELFFGEGSRLTVL.

The CDR3 reads CASRAGVNYGYTF. CDR3 DNA: TGTGCCAGCAGGGCAGGGGTAAACTATGGCTACACCTTC. The chain employs TRBV5-6 and TRBJ1-2; weak D call: TRBD1 (6 bases). The length of the CDR3 is 13 residues. With 5 bases removed from V and 2 bases from J, the gap between germline ends came to 10 bases. Germline CDR1 and CDR2: SGHDT and YYEEEE.

V and J are TRBV28 and TRBJ1-5; D uncertain. The V end lost 3 bases, the J end lost 3 bases, and 6 bases lay between the germline ends. The CDR3 extends over 13 amino acids. CDR1 and CDR2 (germline): MDHEN, SYDVKM. The CDR3 is CASSFSPNQPQHF. The CDR3 DNA follows: TGTGCCAGCAGTTTCAGCCCCAATCAGCCCCAGCATTTT.

The chain couples TRBV27 to TRBJ2-7, with D hard to call. V shed 1 base and J shed 6 bases, with 16 bases lying between them. Germline CDR1 is MNHEY and CDR2 is SMNVEV (reference sequence). The length of the CDR3 is 15 residues. CDR3 in DNA: TGTGCCAGCAGTTTATATTCGCAGGCCGGCTCCGAGCAGTACTTC. It is translated as CASSLYSQAGSEQYF.

This rearrangement joins TRBV10-3 to TRBJ2-7; 15 nucleotides align to TRBD2. Trimming removed 4 bases from V and 1 base from J; junction bases left unmatched: 8. The CDR3 sequence is 18 residues long. Germline CDR1 ENHRY, CDR2 SYGVKD. In nucleotides, the CDR3 is TGTGCCATCAGTGGTCCCGGGACTAGCGGGAGGTCGTCCTACGAGCAGTACTTC. Encoded protein: CAISGPGTSGRSSYEQYF.

The chain employs TRBV28 and TRBJ1-2; D gene uncertain. The CDR3 extends over 15 amino acids. Germline assignment: CDR1 MDHEN and CDR2 SYDVKM. Trimming stripped 5 bases from V and 2 bases from J, with 15 bases between. This CDR3 reads CASSHRGIRNYGYTF. As DNA, the CDR3 is TGTGCCAGCAGTCACCGGGGAATAAGAAACTATGGCTACACCTTC.

In this sample, this clone turned up a few times. In DNA, the CDR3 is TGTGCCAGCAGCGGTTGGACAGCCATGAACACTGAAGCTTTCTTT. Residues: CASSGWTAMNTEAFF. J is TRBJ1-1 and V is TRBV6-1, with D possibly matching TRBD1 (6 bases). This CDR3 spans 15 amino acids. Germline V lookup: CDR1 MNHNS, CDR2 SASEGT. Trimming left V 6 bases short and J 0 bases short, with 14 bases between.

This chain uses TRBV30 with TRBJ2-1; 7 bases line up with TRBD1. The CDR3 length is 14 residues. The ends lost 3 bases at V and 2 bases at J; junction bases unmatched: 4. Germline V CDR1 and CDR2: GTSNPN, SVGIG (reference sequence). CDR3 in amino acids: CAWRGQVAYNEQFF. DNA of the CDR3: TGTGCCTGGAGAGGACAGGTCGCCTACAATGAGCAGTTCTTC.

The chain carries TRBV11-2 and TRBJ1-1, with D possibly being TRBD1 (6 bases). The CDR3 spans 14 residues. Germline lookup yields CDR1 SGHAT and CDR2 FQNNGV. The V gene lost 5 bases and the J gene lost 1 base, with 11 bases spanning the gap. CDR3 loop: CASSPGHSNTEAFF. CDR3 DNA sequence: TGTGCCAGCAGCCCGGGACATTCGAACACTGAAGCTTTCTTT.

V usage is TRBV1 and J usage is TRBJ2-5; the D call TRBD2 from the table was never checked on the DNA. TRBV1 is reported as a pseudogene. This CDR3 spans 18 amino acids. The CDR3 is CTSSQYIPTSGGGETQYF. CDR3 nucleotide sequence: TGCACCAGCAGCCAATATATCCCGACTAGCGGGGGAGGAGAGACCCAGTACTTC.

The CDR3 nucleotides read TGTGCCAGCAGAGTGCAGGCTAACTATGGCTACACCTTC. It translates to CASRVQANYGYTF. V is TRBV6-6 and J is TRBJ1-2; D is ambiguous. The ends were cut back, 6 bases at V and 0 bases at J, with 8 bases in the middle. The CDR3 runs 13 residues. The germline V gene encodes CDR1 MNHNY and CDR2 SVGAGI (reference sequence).

The chain uses TRBV6-1 and TRBJ1-4, with D hard to call. Germline CDR1 MNHNS, CDR2 SASEGT. The ends were cut back, 6 bases at V and 8 bases at J, with 16 bases in the middle. CDR3 length equals 14 residues. The CDR3 region is CASRERWNGEKLFF. The CDR3 nucleotides read TGTGCCAGCAGGGAACGGTGGAATGGAGAAAAACTGTTTTTT.

This clone has a single count. The gene calls are TRBV5-1 and TRBJ2-4; no definite D call. The CDR3 has 16 residues. Trimming cost V 1 base and J 0 bases, with 11 bases left between them. Per the germline V gene, CDR1 is SGHRS and CDR2 is YFSETQ. CDR3 DNA sequence: TGCGCCAGCAGCTTGTCGTCAACGGGAGCCAAAAACATTCAGTACTTC. Amino acids: CASSLSSTGAKNIQYF.

V is TRBV5-6 and J is TRBJ2-2; D is unclear. Trimming cost V 1 base and J 4 bases, with 5 bases left between them. Germline assignment: CDR1 SGHDT and CDR2 YYEEEE. The CDR3 runs 13 residues. The CDR3 is CASSLLSTGELFF. The CDR3, as DNA: TGTGCCAGCAGCTTGCTAAGCACCGGGGAGCTGTTTTTT.

The chain employs TRBV5-1 and TRBJ2-6, with TRBD1 identical over 7 bases. Germline V gene lookup returns CDR1 SGHRS and CDR2 YFSETQ. V trimming: 4 bases; J trimming: 2 bases; junction bases outside the gene matches: 6. The CDR3 extends over 16 amino acids. Written as DNA, the CDR3 is TGCGCCAGCAGCCAGGGGACAGCTACTGGGGCCAACGTCCTGACTTTC. Its translation: CASSQGTATGANVLTF.

This chain uses TRBV30 with TRBJ1-1; D is uncertain. This CDR3 region has 14 residues. Germline loops: CDR1 GTSNPN, CDR2 SVGIG (reference sequence). The ends were cut back, 4 bases at V and 0 bases at J, with 12 bases in the middle. The DNA of the CDR3 is TGTGCCTGGAATCGGGGATACATGAACACTGAAGCTTTCTTT. Protein sequence: CAWNRGYMNTEAFF.

This clone has just one count. V is TRBV4-1 and J is TRBJ1-4; maybe TRBD1 (5 bases). Germline CDR1 MGHRA, CDR2 YSYEKL. The CDR3 extends over 16 amino acids. V was shortened by 4 bases and J by 3 bases, with 15 bases between the two germline ends. The CDR3 nucleotides read TGCGCCAGCAGCCCCCTGGAGGGGCCGCCTAATGAAAAACTGTTTTTT. This gives the protein CASSPLEGPPNEKLFF.